The entry below describes one TCR beta chain. The antigen remains unidentified. The CDR3 is 14 amino acids. The germline gives CDR1 SGDLS, CDR2 YYNGEE. Trimming took 1 base from V and 6 from J, leaving 14 bases between them. The data were obtained in a study of cytomegalovirus exposure and HLA in healthy donors. Study as a whole: As released early, the data held 70 million to 100 million unique TCRs from HLA-typed donors.

Findings and limits, study-wide: The classifier reportedly diagnosed cytomegalovirus status with high specificity and sensitivity. The CMV antigen specificity of three CMV-associated chains was confirmed through in vitro analysis. Some V segments, including TRBV6-2 and TRBV6-3, were excluded as indistinguishable.

The study ran its PCR with 60 Vbeta and 13 Jbeta primers. TCRdb's table, derived via immunoSEQ multiplex PCR, lists solely in-frame clones and lacks some. The repertoire holds over 85,000 clones, roughly 79% seen once, with about 4% in the top ten. This clonotype was sampled from a woman aged 40 to 50 in good health and CMV-seronegative. Sequencing used PBMCs. The chain links TRBV9 to TRBJ2-7, with a weak D call TRBD2 (6 bases). The CDR3 sequence is CASSVNGGKVEQYF. DNA for the CDR3: TGTGCCAGCAGCGTAAACGGGGGTAAAGTCGAGCAGTACTTC.